A single sample is the source of the 21 T cell receptor beta chains below, sequenced in a study of sequential checkpoint blockade in melanoma (dated by TCRdb to between 2017 and 2020). The library was generated by the immunoSEQ multiplex PCR assay. Drawn from immuneACCESS, this table holds only the in-frame rearrangements with V and J called that TCRdb kept. Clones are partly lost; checked studies trace under half to an unresolved V gene and leave the rest unexplained. This sample is represented by some 11,000 clones; about 78% of them were singletons. Together, the top ten hold around 10% of the sample. The meaning of the sample's treatment or condition label: randomized to nivolumab then ipilimumab (arm A) or the reverse (arm B). The specimen comprised CD8+ T cells sorted from blood (inferred from file names), sampled from a patient given nivolumab and ipilimumab in sequence. These receptors came from a human donor with melanoma.

The V call is TRBV7-8, the J call TRBJ2-7; D is perhaps TRBD1 (5 bases). CDR1 SGHVS and CDR2 FQNEAQ come from the germline V gene. V was shortened by 0 bases and J by 6 bases, with 18 bases between the two germline ends. This CDR3 contains 16 residues. Here the CDR3 DNA reads TGTGCCAGCAGCTTAGCTGGTGGGGCTTCCGGCCCCGAGCAGTACTTC. Translation gives CASSLAGGASGPEQYF.

The V and J genes are TRBV6-4 and TRBJ2-1; a possible D gene is TRBD2 (6 bases). The germline V and J ends were trimmed by 4 bases and 5 bases, with 15 bases remaining between them. Germline CDR1 reads MRHNA; CDR2 reads SNTAGT. The CDR3 length is 15 residues. This CDR3 reads CASSGGGEPHNEQFF. DNA for the CDR3: TGTGCCAGCAGTGGAGGAGGGGAACCCCACAATGAGCAGTTCTTC.

This clone was detected once. The chain links TRBV9 to TRBJ1-5, with 12 positions matching TRBD1. CDR1 is SGDLS and CDR2 is YYNGEE in the germline V gene. V shed 3 bases and J 6 bases; nucleotides not matched to a gene: 7. The CDR3 is 16 amino acids. CDR3 loop: CASSAGTGGLLQPQHF. Here the CDR3 DNA reads TGTGCCAGCAGCGCGGGGACAGGGGGCTTGCTTCAGCCCCAGCATTTT.

This clone appeared a few times. The chain combines TRBV20-1 with TRBJ1-2; D unclear. The V gene's germline CDR1 is DFQATT and CDR2 SNEGSKA (reference sequence). The CDR3 totals 11 residues. V lost 3 bases and J lost 2, with 4 bases in between. The CDR3 DNA is TGCAGTGCTAGGACAAACTATGGCTACACCTTC. As protein: CSARTNYGYTF.

This clone was seen just once. This chain links TRBV27 with TRBJ2-5, with D perhaps TRBD2 (5 bases). Germline CDR1 is MNHEY and CDR2 is SMNVEV (reference sequence). The CDR3 length is 15 residues. Trimming left V 5 bases short and J 2 bases short, with 15 bases between. The CDR3 loop reads CASSTLRGRQETQYF. The CDR3 DNA reads TGTGCCAGCAGTACTCTACGCGGGCGACAAGAGACCCAGTACTTC.

The chain joins TRBV9 to TRBJ2-5, with D possibly matching TRBD2 (6 bases). The DNA end is more similar to TRBJ2-7, so the J call may be wrong. Germline V gene data show CDR1 as SGDLS and CDR2 as YYNGEE. The CDR3 consists of 16 residues. The CDR3 sequence is CASSVGDGASDYEQYF. The CDR3 region has the DNA TGTGCCAGCAGCGTAGGGGATGGGGCTAGCGACTACGAGCAGTACTTC.

V gene TRBV27 combines with J gene TRBJ1-1, with D unresolved. Germline V CDR1 and CDR2: MNHEY, SMNVEV (reference sequence). V shed 8 bases and J shed 5 bases, with 15 bases lying between them. This CDR3 is 13 amino acids long. The CDR3 protein is CASVLLEGTEAFF. The CDR3 region has the DNA TGTGCCAGCGTTCTTCTGGAGGGAACTGAAGCTTTCTTT.

J is TRBJ1-1 and V is TRBV28; 7 bases agree with TRBD1. The CDR3 has 13 amino acids. Germline assignment: CDR1 MDHEN and CDR2 SYDVKM. The ends lost 1 base at V and 5 bases at J; junction bases unmatched: 1. The CDR3 coding sequence is TGTGCCAGCAGTTTATACAGGGGTACTGAAGCTTTCTTT. Its protein is CASSLYRGTEAFF.

The V and J genes are TRBV30 and TRBJ2-7; TRBD2 aligns across 9 bases. V was clipped by 0 bases and J by 3 bases; unmatched bases: 6. Germline lookup yields CDR1 GTSNPN and CDR2 SVGIG (reference sequence). The CDR3 length is 15 residues. The CDR3 bases are TGTGCCTGGAGTGTAGGTAGCGGGAGATACTACGAGCAGTACTTC. Its translation is CAWSVGSGRYYEQYF. The full variable domain, with the rest looked up from reference TRBV30 and TRBJ2-7, is SQTIHQWPATLVQPVGSPLSLECTVEGTSNPNLYWYRQAAGRGLQLLFYSVGIGQISSEVPQNLSASRPQDRQFILSSKKLLLSDSGFYLCAWSVGSGRYYEQYFGPGTRLTVT.

The V call is TRBV25-1, the J call TRBJ2-4; perhaps TRBD2 as D (6 bases). V was trimmed by 5 bases and J by 3 bases, leaving 23 bases between them. Germline CDR1 reads MGHDK; CDR2 reads SYGVNS. This CDR3 is built from 18 residues. The CDR3 coding sequence is TGTGCCAGCAGTTCCCGGGACTCCGAGGAAGAGGACAAAAACATTCAGTACTTC. Its translation is CASSSRDSEEEDKNIQYF. Full variable domain (missing parts from reference TRBV25-1 and TRBJ2-4): EADIYQTPRYLVIGTGKKITLECSQTMGHDKMYWYQQDPGMELHLIHYSYGVNSTEKGDLSSESTVSRIRTEHFPLTLESARPSHTSQYLCASSSRDSEEEDKNIQYFGAGTRLSVL.

This clone was seen more than once but under ten times. The rearrangement joins TRBV7-3 to TRBJ2-1; possible D gene TRBD1, 5 bases. This CDR3 comprises 16 residues. Trimming left V 0 bases short and J 2 bases short, with 11 bases between. The germline V gene has CDR1 SGHTA and CDR2 FQGTGA. DNA for the CDR3: TGTGCCAGCAGCTTAACTCTTCCAGGGCCCTACAATGAGCAGTTCTTC. Encoded protein: CASSLTLPGPYNEQFF. The entire variable domain, with the rest obtained from reference TRBV7-3 and TRBJ2-1, is as follows: GAGVSQTPSNKVTEKGKYVELRCDPISGHTALYWYRQSLGQGPEFLIYFQGTGAADDSGLPNDRFFAVRPEGSVSTLKIQRTERGDSAVYLCASSLTLPGPYNEQFFGPGTRLTVL.

The chain employs TRBV27 and TRBJ2-2, with 11 bases lining up with TRBD2. V lost 5 bases, J lost 4 bases, and 3 bases stayed unmatched. CDR1 and CDR2 (germline): MNHEY, SMNVEV (reference sequence). The CDR3 has 15 amino acids. Here the CDR3 DNA reads TGTGCCAGCAGTCTCGGGACTAGCGGCACCGGGGAGCTGTTTTTT. Residues: CASSLGTSGTGELFF.

The chain links TRBV5-6 to TRBJ2-3; D remains unclear. This CDR3 is 14 amino acids long. In germline, CDR1 is SGHDT, CDR2 YYEEEE. Trimming stripped 3 bases from V and 2 bases from J, with 10 bases between. CDR3 coding DNA: TGTGCCAGCAGCTCTGGGCTGTACACAGATACGCAGTATTTT. The encoded protein is CASSSGLYTDTQYF. Variable domain in full (rest from reference TRBV5-6 and TRBJ2-3): DAGVTQSPTHLIKTRGQQVTLRCSPKSGHDTVSWYQQALGQGPQFIFQYYEEEERQRGNFPDRFSGHQFPNYSSELNVNALLLGDSALYLCASSSGLYTDTQYFGPGTRLTVL.

The chain recombines TRBV13 with TRBJ2-7; D not certain. Germline CDR1 is PRHDT and CDR2 is FYEKMQ (reference sequence). Trimming took 6 bases from V and 0 from J, leaving 6 bases between them. There are 12 residues in the CDR3. CDR3 DNA sequence: TGTGCCAGCAGTATAATCTCCTACGAGCAGTACTTC. Translating it yields CASSIISYEQYF.

J is TRBJ2-7 and V is TRBV11-2; 8 nucleotides align to TRBD2. CDR3 length: 14 amino acids. V shed 5 bases and J 3 bases; nucleotides not matched to a gene: 6. In germline, CDR1 is SGHAT, CDR2 FQNNGV. The CDR3 region is CASSPGLAFYEQYF. CDR3 DNA sequence: TGTGCCAGCAGCCCCGGACTAGCCTTCTACGAGCAGTACTTC.

This chain uses TRBV7-9 with TRBJ1-5, with D possibly TRBD1 on 5 matching bases. Germline V gene sequence: CDR1 SEHNR, CDR2 FQNEAQ (reference sequence). The CDR3 is 15 amino acids. The V end was cut by 6 bases, the J end by 5 bases, with 17 bases between. The CDR3 nucleotides are TGTGCCAGCAGTCAAGAGACAGCGCCGTATCAGCCCCAGCATTTT. It codes for CASSQETAPYQPQHF. Full variable domain (missing parts from reference TRBV7-9 and TRBJ1-5): DTGVSQNPRHKITKRGQNVTFRCDPISEHNRLYWYRQTLGQGPEFLTYFQNEAQLEKSRLLSDRFSAERPKGSFSTLEIQRTEQGDSAMYLCASSQETAPYQPQHFGDGTRLSIL.

This clone was seen just once. The chain is built from TRBV29-1 and TRBJ2-1; 7 bases agree with TRBD2. The V gene's germline CDR1 is SQVTM and CDR2 ANQGSEA. The CDR3 totals 15 residues. Germline trimming cut 3 bases from V and 4 bases from J; bases unmatched to any gene: 9. CDR3 sequence: CSVEGRLAAYNEQFF. CDR3 sequence (DNA): TGCAGCGTTGAGGGAAGGCTAGCGGCGTACAATGAGCAGTTCTTC.

The V and J genes are TRBV2 and TRBJ2-5; a possible D gene is TRBD2 (7 bases). CDR3 length equals 15 residues. Germline CDR1 is SNHLY and CDR2 is FYNNEI. Trimming shortened V by 3 bases and J by 0 bases, and 11 bases separated the two germline ends. CDR3 DNA sequence: TGTGCCAGCAGTGAGGGCGGGGGCTACCAAGAGACCCAGTACTTC. Its translation is CASSEGGGYQETQYF.

This clone turned up a few times. The chain couples TRBV18 to TRBJ1-1; 8 positions agree with TRBD1. The germline CDR1 and CDR2 sequences are KGHSH and LQKENI. This CDR3 comprises 15 residues. Trimming cost V 4 bases and J 4 bases; bases outside gene matches: 8. The CDR3 nucleotides are TGTGCCAGCTCACGAATGACAGGGGATGGCACTGAAGCTTTCTTT. It encodes CASSRMTGDGTEAFF.

This clone was detected once. The CDR3 DNA follows: TGCGCCAGCAGCCAGGGACAGTTCAGCAAAAACATTCAGTACTTC. Translated: CASSQGQFSKNIQYF. V gene TRBV4-1 combines with J gene TRBJ2-4; 7 bases line up with TRBD1. Looked up from germline, CDR1 is MGHRA and CDR2 is YSYEKL. V shed 3 bases and J 3 bases; nucleotides not matched to a gene: 5. CDR3 length equals 15 residues.

This clone was picked up one time. J is TRBJ2-3 and V is TRBV6-5, with D maybe TRBD2 (6 bases). V lost 2 bases and J lost 1, with 7 bases in between. CDR3 length: 14 residues. Looked up from germline, CDR1 is MNHEY and CDR2 is SVGAGI. The CDR3 nucleotides are TGTGCCAGCAGTTACCAGCGGGGCACAGATACGCAGTATTTT. It encodes CASSYQRGTDTQYF.